These T cell receptor beta chains were read from a single sample in a study of T-cell memory formation after mild COVID-19. A single record per CDR3 protein comes from TCRdb applying MiXCR to the 5' RACE reads. This sample has 120,000 to 150,000 distinct CDR3 sequences, with 19% found just once. The sequencing sample was made of PBMCs or a T cell subset sorted from them (not recorded which). These receptors all stem from an adult woman who had mild COVID-19 (a few samples of this study predate the infection). Cell type and time point are not known. Each CDR3 is given with its conserved first and last residue. D genes are given only for firm matches. Clone size is shown for a subset of rows, as once, few, many or a class of expanded clone.

size	J	D	V	DNA	CDR3
few	TRBJ1-3	.	TRBV5-6	TGTGCCAGCAGCTCACCTATCTCTGGAAACACCATATATTTT	CASSSPISGNTIYF
few	TRBJ1-1	TRBD1	TRBV12-3/TRBV12-4	TGTGCCAGCACGTCGGGACAGGGCACTGAAGCTTTCTTT	CASTSGQGTEAFF
.	TRBJ2-7	TRBD2	TRBV13	TGTGCCAGCAGCGGAGCAAGGACTAGCGGGAGACCCTACGAGCAGTACTTC	CASSGARTSGRPYEQYF
.	TRBJ1-2	.	TRBV10-3	TGTGCCATCAGCGGACGGGGGGCCGGGCACTATGGCTACACCTTC	CAISGRGAGHYGYTF
.	TRBJ1-6	.	TRBV5-5	TGTGCCAGCAGCTTGGAAGGTCGGGGACATTTTAATTCACCCCTCCACTTT	CASSLEGRGHFNSPLHF
.	TRBJ1-1	.	TRBV12-3/TRBV12-4	TGTGCCACCAGGCAGTGGACGCTCGCCACTGAAGCTTTCTTT	CATRQWTLATEAFF
few	TRBJ1-4	.	TRBV25-1	TGTGCCAGCTCGGATGGGGTTCGAGAAAAACTGTTTTTT	CASSDGVREKLFF
.	TRBJ2-5	.	TRBV4-3	TGCGCCAGCAGCCAAGTTCACAGGGTCGCCGAGACCCAGTACTTC	CASSQVHRVAETQYF
once	TRBJ2-2	.	TRBV24-1	TGTGCCACCAGTGATTCGTCTTACACCGGGGAGCTGTTTTTT	CATSDSSYTGELFF
once	TRBJ2-7	.	TRBV11-2	TGTGCCAGCAGCAAGACTAGTAGCGAGCAGTACTTC	CASSKTSSEQYF
.	TRBJ2-1	.	TRBV7-2	TGTGCCAGCACTAGTATACCCGGCCACAATGAGCAGTTCTTC	CASTSIPGHNEQFF
many	TRBJ1-6	.	TRBV7-2	TGTGCCAGCAGCTTAGGTCCTCGACGGCCCGCGAATTCACCCCTCCACTTT	CASSLGPRRPANSPLHF
.	TRBJ1-2	.	TRBV25-1	TGTGCCAGCAATGGTGCAGGGACCTTAGAGGGCTACACCTTC	CASNGAGTLEGYTF
.	TRBJ1-1	.	TRBV24-1	TGTGCCACCAGTGATTCGTGGGCCACTGAAGCTTTCTTT	CATSDSWATEAFF
few	TRBJ2-7	.	TRBV20-1	TGCAGTGTTCCGGGACAAACCTACGAGCAGTACTTC	CSVPGQTYEQYF
.	TRBJ2-5	TRBD2	TRBV20-1	TGCAGTGCTAGAGCCCTCACCTCTAGCGGGGGGGCGTATGAGACCCAGTACTTC	CSARALTSSGGAYETQYF
.	TRBJ1-2	.	TRBV20-1	TGCAGTGCTAGGAGGCAGACGCGTAACTATGGCTACACCTTC	CSARRQTRNYGYTF
many	TRBJ2-3	.	TRBV11-2	TGTGCCAGCAGCTCGACTGGGAGCACAGATACGCAGTATTTT	CASSSTGSTDTQYF
.	TRBJ2-1	TRBD2	TRBV5-1	TGCGCCAGCAGCTTGCGACTAGCGGCGAGCTCCTACAATGAGCAGTTCTTC	CASSLRLAASSYNEQFF
many	TRBJ2-5	.	TRBV5-1	TGTGCCAGCAGCTTAGAGGGAACCCAGTACTTC	CASSLEGTQYF
.	TRBJ1-2	.	TRBV7-8	TGTGCCAGCAGCCTTTCCTACAGAACCACCTATGGCTACACCTTC	CASSLSYRTTYGYTF
.	TRBJ1-2	.	TRBV25-1	TGTGCCAGCAGTACCACGGGGGCGCTGGATGGCTACACCTTC	CASSTTGALDGYTF
.	TRBJ1-2	.	TRBV12-3/TRBV12-4	TGTGCCAGCGCGAGGGGGGGTGGTGGCTACACCTTC	CASARGGGGYTF
many	TRBJ1-1	TRBD1	TRBV6-2/TRBV6-3	TGTGCCAGCAGGGACAGGGTCACTGAAGCTTTCTTT	CASRDRVTEAFF
few	TRBJ2-1	TRBD2	TRBV6-5	TGTGCCAGCAGTTCCCCGACTAGCGGGAGCATCTACAATGAGCAGTTCTTC	CASSSPTSGSIYNEQFF
.	TRBJ2-4	.	TRBV24-1	TGTGCCACCAGTGATGGTCCCAACATTCAGTACTTC	CATSDGPNIQYF
.	TRBJ2-5	.	TRBV12-3/TRBV12-4	TGTGCCAGCAGTTTATTCCCGGAGACCCAGTACTTC	CASSLFPETQYF
.	TRBJ2-7	.	TRBV27	TGTGCCAGCAAGTTTCGGGGGCTTTCCCACGAGCAGTACTTC	CASKFRGLSHEQYF
few	TRBJ2-5	TRBD2	TRBV20-1	TGCAGTGCTAGTTCTCTAGCGGGGGGGTACCAAGAGACCCAGTACTTC	CSASSLAGGYQETQYF
.	TRBJ2-1	TRBD1	TRBV5-1	TGCGCCAGCAGCTGGCAGGGGGACAATGAGCAGTTCTTC	CASSWQGDNEQFF
.	TRBJ1-6	.	TRBV20-1	TGCAGTGCTAGTAGGACAGTTCGGGAGACCCTCCACTTT	CSASRTVRETLHF
few	TRBJ2-7	TRBD1	TRBV9	TGTGCCAGCAGCCCCGATATTTACAGGGGGCGGGACGAGCAGTACTTC	CASSPDIYRGRDEQYF
.	TRBJ1-5	.	TRBV12-3/TRBV12-4	TGTGCCAGCAGTTTCTTGTCCAATCAGCCCCAGCATTTT	CASSFLSNQPQHF
.	TRBJ2-5	.	TRBV7-2	TGTGCCAGCAGCTTCCCCGGGACCCAAGAGACCCAGTACTTC	CASSFPGTQETQYF
medium-sized	TRBJ2-7	.	TRBV20-1	TGCAGTGCTTCCCTAGAGGGCGGAACCTCCTACGAGCAGTACTTC	CSASLEGGTSYEQYF
few	TRBJ2-1	TRBD2	TRBV7-2	TGTGCCAGCAGCTCCCCGGGACTAGCGGGGGGGCTCTATGAGCAGTTCTTC	CASSSPGLAGGLYEQFF
few	TRBJ2-5	.	TRBV15	TGTGCCACCAGCTGGGAGCTAGCAGAGACCCAGTACTTC	CATSWELAETQYF
few	TRBJ1-1	TRBD1	TRBV7-3	TGTGCCAGCAGCCAAGGGGGCGGAAACACTGAAGCTTTCTTT	CASSQGGGNTEAFF
few	TRBJ2-7	.	TRBV6-6	TGTGCCAGCAGGGGGGTCTCCTACGAGCAGTACTTC	CASRGVSYEQYF
.	TRBJ2-5	.	TRBV14	TGTGCCAGCAGCCAAGTCGGTTTCCAAGAGACCCAGTACTTC	CASSQVGFQETQYF
.	TRBJ2-5	.	TRBV12-3/TRBV12-4	TGTGCCAGCGGGCCAGAAGGAGAGACCCAGTACTTC	CASGPEGETQYF
few	TRBJ2-3	TRBD2	TRBV5-6	TGTGCCAGCAGCTTGCTAGCGGGGGGCGCCACAGATACGCAGTATTTT	CASSLLAGGATDTQYF
few	TRBJ2-2	.	TRBV2	TGTGCCAGCAGAGCTACTCGCGGGGGCCCCTTGCGGGAGCTGTTTTTT	CASRATRGGPLRELFF
many	TRBJ2-3	.	TRBV30	TGTGCCTGGAGGGGGAACTCAGATACGCAGTATTTT	CAWRGNSDTQYF
.	TRBJ2-1	.	TRBV4-3	TGCGCCAGCAGCCCCGACCCGGGCAGGGGCTCCTACAATGAGCAGTTCTTC	CASSPDPGRGSYNEQFF
few	TRBJ2-1	TRBD2	TRBV5-1	TGCGCCAGCAGCTCGAGGTCGGGAGCGGGGGGAAATGAGCAGTTCTTC	CASSSRSGAGGNEQFF
.	TRBJ2-3	.	TRBV24-1	TGTGCCACCAGTGAGCGGGTCCGTGATACGCAGTATTTT	CATSERVRDTQYF
.	TRBJ2-1	TRBD2	TRBV6-2/TRBV6-3	TGTGCCAGCAGGTTAGCGGGGGGGATAGAGGAGGAGCAGTTCTTC	CASRLAGGIEEEQFF